Below, one T cell receptor (beta chain) is given with its context. Original methodology: It was from reference gene primer amplification that nucleated cell counts were estimated. TCRdb's table, derived via immunoSEQ multiplex PCR, lists solely in-frame clones and lacks some. Clone size and the V and J calls come from that table; the DNA yielded D and trimming. Of 310,000 or so clones in the sample, 87% were seen once. This entry is derived from a study of blood T cell repertoires in COVID-19. The wider study: The United States, Italy and Spain provided the acute and convalescent COVID-19 samples.

Cohorts were assigned according to the clinical history that participants reported. Looked up from germline, CDR1 is MDHEN and CDR2 is SYDVKM. J lost 3 bases, V lost 9 bases, and 7 bases had no gene match. CDR3 length: 14 amino acids. The material sequenced was PBMCs or T cells enriched from blood (not recorded which). The clonotype originates from a woman aged 18 to 35 who had recovered from COVID-19. The chain joins TRBV28 to TRBJ1-5; 8 positions match TRBD1. CDR3 amino acids: CASGQGDNNQPQHF. CDR3 DNA: TGTGCCAGTGGACAGGGCGATAACAATCAGCCCCAGCATTTT.